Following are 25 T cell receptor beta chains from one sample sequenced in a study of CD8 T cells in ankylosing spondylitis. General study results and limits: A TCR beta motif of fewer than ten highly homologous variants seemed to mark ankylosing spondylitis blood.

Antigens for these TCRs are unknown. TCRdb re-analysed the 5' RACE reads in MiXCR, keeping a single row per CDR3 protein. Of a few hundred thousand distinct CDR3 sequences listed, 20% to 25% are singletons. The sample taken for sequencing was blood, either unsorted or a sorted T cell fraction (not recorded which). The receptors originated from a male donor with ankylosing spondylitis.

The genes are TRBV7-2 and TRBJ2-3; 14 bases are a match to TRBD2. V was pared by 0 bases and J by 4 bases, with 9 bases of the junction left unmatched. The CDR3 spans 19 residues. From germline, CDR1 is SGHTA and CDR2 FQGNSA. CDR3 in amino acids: CASSLAPGTSGRLSDTQYF. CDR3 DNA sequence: TGTGCCAGCAGCTTAGCGCCCGGGACTAGCGGGAGATTATCAGATACGCAGTATTTT.

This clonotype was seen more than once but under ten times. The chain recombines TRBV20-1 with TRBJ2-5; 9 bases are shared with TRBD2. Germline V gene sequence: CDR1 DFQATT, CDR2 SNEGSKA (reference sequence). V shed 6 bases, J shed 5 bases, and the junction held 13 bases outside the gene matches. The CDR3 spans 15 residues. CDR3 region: CSALNGLAGSETQYF. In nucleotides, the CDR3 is TGCAGTGCCCTGAATGGGCTAGCGGGATCGGAGACCCAGTACTTC.

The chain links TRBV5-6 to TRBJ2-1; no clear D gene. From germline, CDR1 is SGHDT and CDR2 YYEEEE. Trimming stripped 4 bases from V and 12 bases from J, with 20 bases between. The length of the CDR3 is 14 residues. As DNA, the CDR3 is TGTGCCAGCAGCCCCGGGCTCGCCGGCCGGGCGCAGTTCTTC. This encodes CASSPGLAGRAQFF.

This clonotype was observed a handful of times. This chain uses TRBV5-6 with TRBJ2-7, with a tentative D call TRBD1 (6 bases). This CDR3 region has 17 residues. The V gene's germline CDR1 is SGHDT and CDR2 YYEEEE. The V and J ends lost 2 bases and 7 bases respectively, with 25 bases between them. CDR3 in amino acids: CASSFLRGTPPGLEQYF. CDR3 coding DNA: TGTGCCAGCAGCTTCCTCAGGGGAACGCCGCCTGGGTTAGAGCAGTACTTC.

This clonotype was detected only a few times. The CDR3 nucleotides are TGTGCCAGCAGCCAAGATATGTGGGCGCTGGGAAACACCATATATTTT. Its protein product is CASSQDMWALGNTIYF. The chain recombines TRBV4-2 with TRBJ1-3; D remains unclear. This CDR3 has 16 amino acids. Germline lookup yields CDR1 LGHNA and CDR2 YNFKEQ. V lost 0 bases and J 4 bases, leaving 13 bases between the germline ends.

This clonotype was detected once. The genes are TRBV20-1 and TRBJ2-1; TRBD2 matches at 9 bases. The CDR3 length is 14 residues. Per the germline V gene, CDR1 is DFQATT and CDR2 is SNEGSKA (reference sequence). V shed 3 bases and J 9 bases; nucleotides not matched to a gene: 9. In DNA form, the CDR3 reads TGCAGTGCTAGTTGGGTAGCGGGAGATGGTGAGCAGTTCTTC. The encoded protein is CSASWVAGDGEQFF.

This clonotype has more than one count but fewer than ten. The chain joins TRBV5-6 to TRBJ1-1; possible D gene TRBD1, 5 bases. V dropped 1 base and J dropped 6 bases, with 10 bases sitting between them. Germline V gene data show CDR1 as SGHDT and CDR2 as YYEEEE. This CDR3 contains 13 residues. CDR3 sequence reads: CASSLFREAEAFF. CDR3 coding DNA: TGTGCCAGCAGCTTGTTCAGGGAGGCTGAAGCTTTCTTT.

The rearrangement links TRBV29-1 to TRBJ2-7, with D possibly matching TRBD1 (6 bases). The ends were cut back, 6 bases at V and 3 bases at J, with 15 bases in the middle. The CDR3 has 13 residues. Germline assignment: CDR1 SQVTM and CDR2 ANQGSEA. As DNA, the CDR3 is TGCAGCGTGGCAACCGACAGGAGCTACGAGCAGTACTTC. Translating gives CSVATDRSYEQYF.

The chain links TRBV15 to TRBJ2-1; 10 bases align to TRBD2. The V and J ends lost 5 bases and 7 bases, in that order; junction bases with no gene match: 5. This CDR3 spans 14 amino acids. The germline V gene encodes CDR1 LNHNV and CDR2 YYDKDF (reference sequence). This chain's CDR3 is CATSAGLAKNEQFF. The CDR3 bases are TGTGCCACCAGCGCGGGACTAGCGAAAAATGAGCAGTTCTTC.

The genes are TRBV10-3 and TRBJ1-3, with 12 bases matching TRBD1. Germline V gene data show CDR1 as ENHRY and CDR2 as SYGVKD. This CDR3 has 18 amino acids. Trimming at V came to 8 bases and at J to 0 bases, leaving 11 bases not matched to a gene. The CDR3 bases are TGTGCCATCGGCCCGGGACAGGGGGCTGAGAGCTCTGGAAACACCATATATTTT. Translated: CAIGPGQGAESSGNTIYF.

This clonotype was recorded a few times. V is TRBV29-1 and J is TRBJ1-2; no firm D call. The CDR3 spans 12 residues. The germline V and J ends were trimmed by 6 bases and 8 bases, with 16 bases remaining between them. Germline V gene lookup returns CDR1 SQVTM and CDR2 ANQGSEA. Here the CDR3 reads CSVGSGMGGYTF. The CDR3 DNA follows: TGCAGCGTCGGTAGTGGGATGGGAGGCTACACCTTC.

CDR3 nucleotides: TGTGCCAGCAGTTACTCGAGGGTCACTAACGAGCAGTACTTC. Translation gives CASSYSRVTNEQYF. This chain connects TRBV6-5 to TRBJ2-7, with D maybe TRBD2 (5 bases). The CDR3 sequence is 14 residues long. Germline V gene data show CDR1 as MNHEY and CDR2 as SVGAGI. Trimming stripped 0 bases from V and 5 bases from J, with 11 bases between.

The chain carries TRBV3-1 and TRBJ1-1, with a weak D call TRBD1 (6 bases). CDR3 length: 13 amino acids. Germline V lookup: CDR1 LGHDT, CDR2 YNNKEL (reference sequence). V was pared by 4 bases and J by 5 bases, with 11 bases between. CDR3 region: CASSLNRETEAFF. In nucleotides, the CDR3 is TGTGCCAGCAGCCTAAACAGGGAGACTGAAGCTTTCTTT.

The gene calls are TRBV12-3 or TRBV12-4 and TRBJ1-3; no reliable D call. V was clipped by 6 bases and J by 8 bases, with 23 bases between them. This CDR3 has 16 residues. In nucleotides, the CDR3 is TGTGCCAGCAGCCTGAGGCAAGGCCCGCGTCGGGACACCATATATTTT. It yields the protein CASSLRQGPRRDTIYF.

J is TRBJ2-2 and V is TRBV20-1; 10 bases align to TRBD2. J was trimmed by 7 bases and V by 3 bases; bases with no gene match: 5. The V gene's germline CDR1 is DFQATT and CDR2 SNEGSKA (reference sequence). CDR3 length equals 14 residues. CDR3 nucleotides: TGCAGTGCTAGCGTAGCGGGAGGTGTCGGGGAGCTGTTTTTT. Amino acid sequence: CSASVAGGVGELFF.

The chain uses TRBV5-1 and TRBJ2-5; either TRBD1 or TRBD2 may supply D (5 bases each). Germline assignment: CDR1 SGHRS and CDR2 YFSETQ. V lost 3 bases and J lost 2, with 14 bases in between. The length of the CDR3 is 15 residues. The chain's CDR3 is CASSSGRLIQETQYF. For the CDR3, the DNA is TGCGCCAGCAGCTCGGGACGCCTAATACAAGAGACCCAGTACTTC.

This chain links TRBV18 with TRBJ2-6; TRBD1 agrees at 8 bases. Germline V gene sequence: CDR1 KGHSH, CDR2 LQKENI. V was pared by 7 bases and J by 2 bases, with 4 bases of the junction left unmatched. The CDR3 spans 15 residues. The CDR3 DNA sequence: TGTGCCAGCTATCCACAGGGGGCTGGGGCCAACGTCCTGACTTTC. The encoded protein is CASYPQGAGANVLTF.

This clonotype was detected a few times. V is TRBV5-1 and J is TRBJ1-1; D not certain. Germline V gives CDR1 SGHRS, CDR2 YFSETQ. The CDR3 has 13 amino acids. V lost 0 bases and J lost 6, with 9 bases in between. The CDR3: CASSLVANSEAFF. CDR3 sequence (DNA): TGCGCCAGCAGCTTGGTAGCAAACTCTGAAGCTTTCTTT.

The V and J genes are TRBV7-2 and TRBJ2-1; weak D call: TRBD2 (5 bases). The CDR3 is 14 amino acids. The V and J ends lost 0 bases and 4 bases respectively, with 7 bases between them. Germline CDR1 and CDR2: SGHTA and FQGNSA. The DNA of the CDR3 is TGTGCCAGCAGCTTAGCGGGAGAGTACAATGAGCAGTTCTTC. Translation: CASSLAGEYNEQFF.

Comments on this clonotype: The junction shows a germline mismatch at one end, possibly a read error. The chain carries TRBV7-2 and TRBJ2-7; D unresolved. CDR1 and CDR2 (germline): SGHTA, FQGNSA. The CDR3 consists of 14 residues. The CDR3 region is CASSPLGGSYEQHF. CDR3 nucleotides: TGTGCCAGCAGCCCTTTAGGTGGTTCCTACGAGCAGCACTTC.

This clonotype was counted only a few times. DNA of the CDR3: TGTGCCAGCAGTTTAGCTGAGAGTACTGAAGCTTTCTTT. This codes for CASSLAESTEAFF. The genes are TRBV12-3 or TRBV12-4 and TRBJ1-1; D ambiguous. The CDR3 sequence is 13 residues long. Trimming left V 0 bases short and J 5 bases short, with 7 bases between.

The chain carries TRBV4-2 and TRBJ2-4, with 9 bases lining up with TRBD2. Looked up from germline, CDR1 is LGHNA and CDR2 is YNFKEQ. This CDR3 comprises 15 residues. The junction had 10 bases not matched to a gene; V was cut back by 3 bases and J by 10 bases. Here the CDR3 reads CASSQARASGTIQYF. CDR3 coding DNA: TGTGCCAGCAGCCAGGCCCGGGCTAGCGGGACGATTCAGTACTTC.

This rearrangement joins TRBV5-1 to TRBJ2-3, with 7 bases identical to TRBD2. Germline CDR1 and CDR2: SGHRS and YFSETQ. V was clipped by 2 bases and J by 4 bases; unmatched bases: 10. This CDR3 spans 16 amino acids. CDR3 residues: CASSFQTSHPPDTQYF. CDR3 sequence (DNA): TGCGCCAGCAGCTTCCAGACTAGCCACCCTCCAGATACGCAGTATTTT.

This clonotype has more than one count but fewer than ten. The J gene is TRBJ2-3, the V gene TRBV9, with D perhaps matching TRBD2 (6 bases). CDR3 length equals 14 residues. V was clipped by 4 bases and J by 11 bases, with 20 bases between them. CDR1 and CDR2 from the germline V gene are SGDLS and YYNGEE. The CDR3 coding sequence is TGTGCCAGCAGCCCCCGGGGGTGGTGGCGAGGGCAGTATTTT. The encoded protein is CASSPRGWWRGQYF.

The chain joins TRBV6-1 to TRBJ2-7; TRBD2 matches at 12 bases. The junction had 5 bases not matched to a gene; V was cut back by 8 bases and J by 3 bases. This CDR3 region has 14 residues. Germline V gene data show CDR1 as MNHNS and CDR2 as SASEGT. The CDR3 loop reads CASGLAGHRYEQYF. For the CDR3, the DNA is TGTGCCAGCGGACTAGCGGGACACCGCTACGAGCAGTACTTC.